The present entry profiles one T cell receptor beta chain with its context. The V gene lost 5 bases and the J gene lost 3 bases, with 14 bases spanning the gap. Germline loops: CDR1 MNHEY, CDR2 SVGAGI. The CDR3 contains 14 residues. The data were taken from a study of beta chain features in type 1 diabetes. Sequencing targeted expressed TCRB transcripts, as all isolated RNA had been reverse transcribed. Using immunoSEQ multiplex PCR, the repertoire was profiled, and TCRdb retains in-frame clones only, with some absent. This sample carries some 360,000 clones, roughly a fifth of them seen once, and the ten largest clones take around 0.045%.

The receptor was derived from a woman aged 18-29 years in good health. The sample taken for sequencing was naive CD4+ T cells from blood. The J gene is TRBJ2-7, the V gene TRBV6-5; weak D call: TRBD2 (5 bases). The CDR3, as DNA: TGTGCCAGCAGTCGCGGACGGGGAGTCTACGAGCAGTACTTC. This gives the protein CASSRGRGVYEQYF.